This TCR beta chain derives from a study of blood T cell repertoires in COVID-19. TCRdb keeps only in-frame clones here, not all; method: immunoSEQ multiplex PCR. Among 200,000 to 250,000 clones listed, about 79% were seen once. Germline V gives CDR1 MNHEY, CDR2 SVGAGI. Trimming took 5 bases from V and 6 from J; bases not matched to a gene: 9. This CDR3 comprises 15 residues. This rearrangement joins TRBV6-5 to TRBJ2-1; 8 bases match TRBD1. This TCR derives from a woman in her thirties or forties with acute COVID-19. Sequenced sample: PBMCs or T cells enriched from blood (not recorded which). Here the CDR3 reads CASSPSGGDSNEQFF. CDR3 in DNA: TGTGCCAGCAGTCCATCAGGGGGCGATAGCAATGAGCAGTTCTTC.